The rows below give T cell receptor beta chains drawn from one sample of a study of STAT3 mutations in large granular lymphocyte leukemia. The method was immunoSEQ multiplex PCR; TCRdb's version includes in-frame clones alone and lacks a portion of them. The sample has about 13,000 clones; 80% to 90% are singletons. The sequenced sample was PBMCs. The receptors shown here come from a human donor with T large granular lymphocyte leukemia. Some clones in this sample may be carry-over from other donors' samples. CDR3s include the opening cysteine and the closing phenylalanine or tryptophan. D genes are given only for firm matches. A clone size is listed for some rows: how often the clone was seen (once, few, many), or a class if it is expanded.

once,TRBV12-5,-,TRBJ1-2,CASGFGGYGYTF,TGTGCTAGTGGTTTCGGGGGTTATGGCTACACCTTC
large,TRBV7-2,TRBD2,TRBJ2-2,CASSLAPVWTSGGLTNTGELFF,TGTGCCAGCAGCTTAGCCCCGGTTTGGACTAGCGGGGGGCTAACGAACACCGGGGAGCTGTTTTTT
-,TRBV18,-,TRBJ1-1,CASSRLRAEENTEAFF,TGTGCCAGCTCACGATTACGGGCGGAGGAAAACACTGAAGCTTTCTTT
-,TRBV14,-,TRBJ2-3,CASSQKQPTDTQYF,TGTGCCAGCAGCCAGAAACAGCCCACAGATACGCAGTATTTT
-,TRBV6-6,-,TRBJ1-1,CASSYSTSNTEAFF,TGTGCCAGCAGTTACTCCACCTCGAACACTGAAGCTTTCTTT
-,TRBV7-9,-,TRBJ1-2,CASSLPWGGYGYTF,TGTGCCAGCAGCTTACCGTGGGGGGGCTATGGCTACACCTTC
-,TRBV18,-,TRBJ1-5,CASSPEQDQPQHF,TGTGCCAGCTCACCTGAGCAGGATCAGCCCCAGCATTTT
-,TRBV5-1,TRBD1,TRBJ1-5,CASSTGTEFNQPQHF,TGCGCCAGCAGCACCGGGACAGAGTTCAATCAGCCCCAGCATTTT
once,TRBV28,-,TRBJ2-7,CASSLGLSYEQYF,TGTGCCAGCAGTCTGGGACTTTCCTACGAGCAGTACTTC
-,TRBV10-1,-,TRBJ1-2,CASQADYTF,TGCGCCAGCCAGGCGGACTACACCTTC
-,TRBV5-1,-,TRBJ2-1,CASSLVAEQFF,TGCGCCAGCAGCTTGGTGGCGGAGCAGTTCTTC
once,TRBV18,TRBD1,TRBJ1-2,CASSPRQGSGNYGYTF,TGTGCCAGCTCACCCCGACAGGGTTCGGGTAACTATGGCTACACCTTC
-,TRBV2,-,TRBJ1-1,CASILGGEAFF,TGTGCCAGCATCCTTGGGGGTGAAGCTTTCTTT
-,TRBV6-1,-,TRBJ2-5,CASSGRPTRLQETQYF,TGTGCCAGCAGTGGACGGCCGACTAGATTACAAGAGACCCAGTACTTC
-,TRBV5-1,-,TRBJ1-6,CASSLTPWGETYNSPLHF,TGCGCCAGCAGCTTGACCCCTTGGGGAGAAACCTATAATTCACCCCTCCACTTT
-,TRBV5-1,-,TRBJ1-1,CASSLGGARDTEAFF,TGCGCCAGCAGCTTGGGAGGGGCTCGGGACACTGAAGCTTTCTTT
once,TRBV4-1,TRBD1,TRBJ1-4,CASSQVGGTNEKLFF,TGCGCCAGCAGCCAAGTAGGGGGCACTAATGAAAAACTGTTTTTT
-,TRBV7-8,-,TRBJ2-2,CASSSRASNTGELFF,TGTGCCAGCAGCTCCCGGGCTTCGAACACCGGGGAGCTGTTTTTT
-,TRBV7-2,-,TRBJ2-7,CASSQTAYEQYF,TGTGCCAGCAGCCAGACAGCTTACGAGCAGTACTTC
-,TRBV7-2,TRBD1,TRBJ1-1,CASSLGSGGQYEAFF,TGTGCCAGCAGCTTAGGTTCAGGGGGACAATACGAAGCTTTCTTT
once,TRBV11-3,-,TRBJ2-3,CASSLSSDTQYF,TGTGCCAGCAGCCTCAGTTCGGATACGCAGTATTTT
-,TRBV5-6,-,TRBJ1-5,CASSRGGVNNQPQHF,TGTGCCAGCAGCCGCGGAGGGGTTAACAATCAGCCCCAGCATTTT
-,TRBV6-5,-,TRBJ2-3,CASRGSTDTQYF,TGTGCCAGCAGAGGTAGCACAGATACGCAGTATTTT
-,TRBV9,-,TRBJ2-2,CASSAPGGYGELFF,TGTGCCAGCAGCGCTCCAGGGGGGTACGGGGAGCTGTTTTTT
-,TRBV6-6,-,TRBJ1-1,CASTRDTQTWSTEAFF,TGTGCCAGCACCAGGGACACCCAAACCTGGAGCACTGAAGCTTTCTTT
-,TRBV4-1,-,TRBJ2-1,CASSQDQAALSYNEQFF,TGCGCCAGCAGCCAAGATCAGGCGGCCCTCTCCTACAATGAGCAGTTCTTC
-,TRBV11-2,TRBD2,TRBJ2-2,CASSLDGGEGRELFF,TGTGCCAGCAGCCTGGACGGGGGGGAAGGCCGGGAGCTGTTTTTT